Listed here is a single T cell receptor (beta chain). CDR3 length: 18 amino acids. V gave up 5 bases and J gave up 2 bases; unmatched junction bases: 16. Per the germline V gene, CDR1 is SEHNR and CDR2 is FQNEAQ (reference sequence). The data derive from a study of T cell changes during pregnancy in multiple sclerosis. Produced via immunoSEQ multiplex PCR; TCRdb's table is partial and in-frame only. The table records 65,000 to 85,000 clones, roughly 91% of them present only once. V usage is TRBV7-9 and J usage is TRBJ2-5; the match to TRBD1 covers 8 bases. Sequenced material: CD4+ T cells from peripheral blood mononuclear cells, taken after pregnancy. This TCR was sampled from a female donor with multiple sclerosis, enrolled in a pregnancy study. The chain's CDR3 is CASSPGTGVGGRQETQYF. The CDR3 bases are TGTGCCAGCAGCCCCGGGACAGGCGTAGGCGGGCGACAAGAGACCCAGTACTTC.